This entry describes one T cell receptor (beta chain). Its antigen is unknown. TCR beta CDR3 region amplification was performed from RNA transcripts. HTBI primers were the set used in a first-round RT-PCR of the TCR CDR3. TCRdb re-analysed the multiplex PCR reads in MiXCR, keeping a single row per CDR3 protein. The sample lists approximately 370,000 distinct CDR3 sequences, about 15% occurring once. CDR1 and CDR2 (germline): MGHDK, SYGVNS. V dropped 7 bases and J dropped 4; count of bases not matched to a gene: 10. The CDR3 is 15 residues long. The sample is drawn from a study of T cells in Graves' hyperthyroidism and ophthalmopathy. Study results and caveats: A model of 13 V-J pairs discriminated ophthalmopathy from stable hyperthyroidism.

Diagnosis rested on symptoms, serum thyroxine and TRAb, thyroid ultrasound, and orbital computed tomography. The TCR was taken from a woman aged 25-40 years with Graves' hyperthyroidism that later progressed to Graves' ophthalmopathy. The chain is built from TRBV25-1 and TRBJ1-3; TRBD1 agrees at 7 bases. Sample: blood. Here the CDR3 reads CASTPGQGVGNTIYF. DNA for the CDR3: TGTGCCAGCACGCCCGGGCAGGGGGTCGGAAACACCATATATTTT.